The present entry profiles one TCR beta chain with its context. With 3 bases removed from V and 1 base from J, the gap between germline ends came to 13 bases. The CDR3 is 16 residues long. Germline V gene sequence: CDR1 SGHDN, CDR2 FVKESK. The data belong to a study of blood T cell repertoires in COVID-19. About the research overall: Some COVID-19 samples were acute and others convalescent; all came from the United States, Italy and Spain.

Original data processing: Reference gene primer amplification in the assay estimated nucleated cell counts. Sequenced by immunoSEQ multiplex PCR; TCRdb stores in-frame clones only, minus some. V and J calls and clone size are those listed in that table; D and trimming were worked out from the DNA. Of roughly 310,000 clones in the sample, roughly 90% are singletons; the top ten hold approximately 2.9%. This chain uses TRBV14 with TRBJ2-4; possible D gene TRBD2, 5 bases. Sequencing was done on a sample of peripheral blood. This receptor was identified in a woman aged 25 to 39 with COVID-19, enrolled during active disease. The CDR3: CASSHKAELAKNIQYF. CDR3 nucleotide sequence: TGTGCCAGCAGCCACAAAGCGGAGTTGGCCAAAAACATTCAGTACTTC.